This T cell receptor beta chain was recovered during a study of CD8 T cells in Susac syndrome. TCR beta sequencing was performed on blood CD8+ and CD4+ T cells. cDNA came from roughly 0.5 to 1 ug RNA primed by random hexamers. Amplification of TCR beta CDR3 used immunoSEQ multiplex PCR across 54 Vbeta and 13 Jbeta. TCRdb re-analysed the immunoSEQ multiplex PCR reads in MiXCR, keeping a single row per CDR3 protein. Of hundreds of thousands of distinct CDR3 sequences detected, more than 80% appear once; the ten largest clones hold under 0.15%. V was shortened by 6 bases and J by 0 bases, with 21 bases between the two germline ends. CDR1 is MDHEN, CDR2 SYDVKM, per germline. The CDR3 runs 19 residues.

The clonotype was recovered from a human donor with multiple sclerosis. V is TRBV28 and J is TRBJ2-6, with D possibly matching TRBD1 (5 bases). The specimen sequenced was CD8+ T cells from PBMCs. CDR3 in amino acids: CASSSPRADGPSGANVLTF. Here the CDR3 DNA reads TGTGCCAGCAGCTCCCCCAGGGCGGACGGACCCTCTGGGGCCAACGTCCTGACTTTC.